This T cell receptor (beta chain) was captured by sequencing in a study of cytomegalovirus exposure and HLA in healthy donors. Germline CDR1 is MDHEN and CDR2 is SYDVKM. The germline V and J ends were trimmed by 8 bases and 0 bases, with 18 bases remaining between them. CDR3 size: 16 residues. Method: immunoSEQ multiplex PCR; TCRdb's copy keeps in-frame clones and lacks some. The sample has 200,000 to 250,000 clones, 80% to 85% seen once. The V and J genes are TRBV28 and TRBJ2-3; tentative D call: TRBD2 (6 bases). Material: PBMCs. The clonotype originates from a woman under 40 in good health and CMV-seropositive. CDR3 amino acids: CASGDGGLSSTDTQYF. The CDR3 nucleotides are TGTGCCAGCGGGGATGGGGGGTTGTCTAGCACAGATACGCAGTATTTT.